A selection of T cell receptor beta chains follows, all from one sample in a study of blood T cell repertoires in COVID-19. Sequenced by immunoSEQ multiplex PCR; TCRdb stores in-frame clones only, minus some. The sample has about 20,000 clones, roughly 90% seen once. Source material: peripheral blood. Receptors originate from a human donor in a cohort sampled during active COVID-19. The CDR3 runs from the conserved cysteine through the conserved F or W. The D gene is left open where the match is weak. Expanded clones get a size class; other rows say once, few or many, or leave the size out.

v_call,j_call,d_call,clone_size,cdr3_nt,cdr3_aa
TRBV20-1,TRBJ2-3,-,-,TGCAGTGCTAGTGGGGTCGCAGGGGCCGGCCCAGATACGCAGTATTTT,CSASGVAGAGPDTQYF
TRBV28,TRBJ2-2,-,-,TGTGCCAGCAGTACCTGGGGCGGGACGAACACCGGGGAGCTGTTTTTT,CASSTWGGTNTGELFF
TRBV11-2,TRBJ2-5,-,-,TGTGCCAGCAGCTTGGCAGAGACCCAGTACTTC,CASSLAETQYF
TRBV13,TRBJ1-1,-,-,TGTGCCAGCAGCTTAGAGTCGGGGATGGGTGAAGCTTTCTTT,CASSLESGMGEAFF
TRBV28,TRBJ1-1,-,-,TGTGCCAGCAGTTTCGGGGAGAGAAACACTGAAGCTTTCTTT,CASSFGERNTEAFF
TRBV5-1,TRBJ2-7,TRBD2,few,TGCGCCAGCAGCACTACTAGCGGGACGGTGACCCACGAGCAGTACTTC,CASSTTSGTVTHEQYF
TRBV27,TRBJ2-7,TRBD1,-,TGTGCCAGCAGCCGGGACAGGGTGGGGTACGAGCAGTACTTC,CASSRDRVGYEQYF
TRBV7-8,TRBJ2-5,TRBD2,-,TGTGCCAGCAGCTTATTGGCGGGAGTGGGGCAAGAGACCCAGTACTTC,CASSLLAGVGQETQYF
TRBV28,TRBJ1-1,TRBD1,-,TGTGCCAGCAGAGAACAGGGGGAGGACACTGAAGCTTTCTTT,CASREQGEDTEAFF
TRBV5-1,TRBJ1-2,-,-,TGCGCCAGCAGCCCTTCAGGGATGGACTATGGCTACACCTTC,CASSPSGMDYGYTF
TRBV11-3,TRBJ1-1,-,-,TGTGCCAGCAGCTTGGCGGGGGTTAACACTGAAGCTTTCTTT,CASSLAGVNTEAFF
TRBV24-1,TRBJ2-1,TRBD2,-,TGTGCCACCAGTGTCCCTTCTAGCGGGAGGGAAAATGAGCAGTTCTTC,CATSVPSSGRENEQFF
TRBV7-9,TRBJ1-1,TRBD1,-,TGTGCCAGCAGCTACCAGGGGGCGGGAGCTTTCTTT,CASSYQGAGAFF
TRBV6-5,TRBJ1-2,-,-,TGTGCCAGCAGTTACTCAGGGGATAGAGTTGGTGGCTACACCTTC,CASSYSGDRVGGYTF
TRBV6-5,TRBJ1-1,-,-,TGTGCCAGCACCTACCATCAGACAGGGAACACTGAAGCTTTCTTT,CASTYHQTGNTEAFF
TRBV5-1,TRBJ2-1,TRBD2,-,TGCGCCAGCAGCCTCTACGGGACTAGCGAACACAATGAGCAGTTCTTC,CASSLYGTSEHNEQFF
TRBV18,TRBJ2-1,-,once,TGTGCCAGCTCACCGCCGAGTGGGCTGGGCCACAATGAGCAGTTCTTC,CASSPPSGLGHNEQFF
TRBV10-2,TRBJ2-7,TRBD1,-,TGCGCCAGCAGCCCGGGACAGGGAACCCCCGAGCAGTACTTC,CASSPGQGTPEQYF
TRBV7-9,TRBJ1-4,-,-,TGTGCCAGCAGCTTAGCAATTGGGGCACTTCAAGGGACTAATGAAAAACTGTTTTTT,CASSLAIGALQGTNEKLFF
TRBV28,TRBJ2-7,-,-,TGTGCCAGCTTACAGGGCACCTACGAGCAGTACTTC,CASLQGTYEQYF
TRBV2,TRBJ1-3,-,-,TGTGCCAGCAGGAGGACCCAGGGGACTGGAAACACCATATATTTT,CASRRTQGTGNTIYF
TRBV11-3,TRBJ2-7,TRBD1,-,TGTGCCAGCAGCTTCCGGGACAGGGGGCTTCGGGAGCAGTACTTC,CASSFRDRGLREQYF
TRBV6-6,TRBJ2-5,TRBD2,-,TGTGCCAGCAGCCAGCGGGAGTCGGAGACCCAGTACTTC,CASSQRESETQYF
TRBV19,TRBJ2-1,TRBD2,-,TGTGCCAGTAGTATAGAACTAGCGGGCTCCTACAATGAGCAGTTCTTC,CASSIELAGSYNEQFF
TRBV6-1,TRBJ2-1,-,-,TGTGCCAGCAGTGAAGCGGAGTACAATGAGCAGTTCTTC,CASSEAEYNEQFF
TRBV6-6,TRBJ1-3,-,-,TGTGCCAGCAGTTACAGTCAGGAGGGATACACCATATATTTT,CASSYSQEGYTIYF
TRBV13,TRBJ2-7,TRBD2,-,TGTGCCAGCAGTAAAGAACGCGGGAGGGCCGGCGAGCAGTACTTC,CASSKERGRAGEQYF
TRBV10-3,TRBJ1-4,-,-,TGTGCCATCAGTGGGGAGGGTAGTGAAAAACTGTTTTTT,CAISGEGSEKLFF
TRBV6-5,TRBJ1-1,-,-,TGTGCCAGCAGGCATACAGGAGAAGCTTTCTTT,CASRHTGEAFF
TRBV3-1/TRBV3-2,TRBJ2-4,-,-,TGTGCCAGCAGCCACAGGGCCAAAAACATTCAGTACTTC,CASSHRAKNIQYF
TRBV6-6,TRBJ1-1,-,-,TGTGCCAGCAGTTACTCTGCAGGCCCCCTTAAAGCTTTCTTT,CASSYSAGPLKAFF
TRBV7-3,TRBJ1-1,-,-,TGTGCCAGCAGTCCGTCTTTGAACACTGAAGCTTTCTTT,CASSPSLNTEAFF
TRBV28,TRBJ2-7,TRBD1,-,TGTGCCAGCAGTACTAGGACAGGCCTCTACGAGCAGTACTTC,CASSTRTGLYEQYF
TRBV28,TRBJ2-3,TRBD2,-,TGTGCCAGCAGTTCTTTATCCCCTATAGCGGGAGTATCGGTCACAGATACGCAGTATTTT,CASSSLSPIAGVSVTDTQYF
TRBV5-1,TRBJ2-3,TRBD1,-,TGCGCCAGCAGCTCTGGGACAGGGCCAGATACGCAGTATTTT,CASSSGTGPDTQYF
TRBV5-4,TRBJ2-7,-,-,TGTGCCAGCAGCTTGGACAGCGGAAGCTCCTACGAGCAGTACTTC,CASSLDSGSSYEQYF
TRBV24-1,TRBJ2-1,TRBD2,-,TGTGCCACCAGTGAAGAGCTAGCGGGAGGCCGGAATGAGCAGTTCTTC,CATSEELAGGRNEQFF
TRBV27,TRBJ2-7,TRBD1,-,TGTGCCAGCAGTAATTCGGGACAGGGGACCTACGAGCAGTACTTC,CASSNSGQGTYEQYF
TRBV5-1,TRBJ2-4,-,-,TGCGCCAGCAGCACCTGGGGGGACAAAAACATTCAGTACTTC,CASSTWGDKNIQYF
TRBV18,TRBJ2-2,-,-,TGTGCCAGCTCACCAACTCTGACAGGGACTGGGGAGCTGTTTTTT,CASSPTLTGTGELFF
TRBV27,TRBJ1-2,-,-,TGTGCCAGCGGAGGACCCGGGGGCTACACCTTC,CASGGPGGYTF
TRBV7-9,TRBJ2-3,-,-,TGTGCCAGCAGCCCGAACGGGAGAGAGGCAGATACGCAGTATTTT,CASSPNGREADTQYF
TRBV7-2,TRBJ2-3,TRBD2,once,TGTGCCAGCACCTCCCAGAGGACAGCATCGACTAGCGGGAGAGGTACGCAGTATTTT,CASTSQRTASTSGRGTQYF
TRBV27,TRBJ1-5,-,once,TGTGCCAGCAGTTTATACATTTATCAGCCCCAGCATTTT,CASSLYIYQPQHF
TRBV4-1,TRBJ1-3,-,once,TGCGCCAGCAGCCATGAAGGGGGATCGAGCACCATATATTTT,CASSHEGGSSTIYF
TRBV5-1,TRBJ2-7,TRBD2,-,TGCGCCAGCAGCTTGGTTGTCAGATCTAGCGGGGCGTACTCCTACGAGCAGTACTTC,CASSLVVRSSGAYSYEQYF
TRBV7-3,TRBJ2-1,-,-,TGTGCCAGCAGCCCCCAGGCGTACAATGAGCAGTTCTTC,CASSPQAYNEQFF
TRBV7-8,TRBJ2-1,TRBD2,-,TGTGCCAGCAGCTCCCCTAGCGGAAGCTCCTACAATGAGCAGTTCTTC,CASSSPSGSSYNEQFF
TRBV11-2,TRBJ2-1,TRBD2,-,TGTGCCAGCAGCTTAGAAGCGGGAGAGTTTAATGAGCAGTTCTTC,CASSLEAGEFNEQFF